A few counts support the clone carrying this TCR beta chain. The data originate from a study of T cell clonotyping in hematopoietic cell transplantation. Repertoires were generated with immunoSEQ multiplex PCR, while TCRdb's copy carries only in-frame clones and drops some. The sample comprises approximately 7,000 clones, 37% of which are singletons, and 15% to 20% rests with the top ten. The V and J ends lost 7 bases and 8 bases, in that order; junction bases with no gene match: 8. The CDR3 length is 13 residues. The germline CDR1 and CDR2 sequences are MNHEY and SMNVEV (reference sequence). The TCR was taken from a female patient in her 60s who had an allogeneic stem cell transplant, so the T cells may come from the graft donor. Some clones in this sample may be carry-over from other donors' samples. The V and J genes are TRBV27 and TRBJ2-7, with TRBD1 matching 10 bases. Sequences were derived from peripheral blood mononuclear cells, sampled 30 days after allogeneic stem cell transplant. CDR3 amino acids: CASIGTGVGQQYF. Here the CDR3 DNA reads TGTGCCAGCATAGGGACAGGGGTCGGCCAGCAGTACTTC.